This TCR beta chain was found in a study of CXCR4 blockade with PD-1 therapy in pancreatic cancer. TCRdb's copy holds only in-frame clones and misses some; the assay was immunoSEQ multiplex PCR. Found here are under 9,000 clones, roughly 50% of them singletons; the top ten hold 7.3%. Germline V lookup: CDR1 GTSNPN, CDR2 SVGIG (reference sequence). CDR3 size: 12 residues. V lost 3 bases and J 4 bases, leaving 9 bases between the germline ends. The receptor was derived from a human donor with pancreatic ductal adenocarcinoma. The chain employs TRBV30 and TRBJ1-1; D remains ambiguous. Material: tumor tissue. The CDR3 protein is CAWSGTATEAFF. The CDR3 coding sequence is TGTGCCTGGAGCGGTACAGCCACTGAAGCTTTCTTT.